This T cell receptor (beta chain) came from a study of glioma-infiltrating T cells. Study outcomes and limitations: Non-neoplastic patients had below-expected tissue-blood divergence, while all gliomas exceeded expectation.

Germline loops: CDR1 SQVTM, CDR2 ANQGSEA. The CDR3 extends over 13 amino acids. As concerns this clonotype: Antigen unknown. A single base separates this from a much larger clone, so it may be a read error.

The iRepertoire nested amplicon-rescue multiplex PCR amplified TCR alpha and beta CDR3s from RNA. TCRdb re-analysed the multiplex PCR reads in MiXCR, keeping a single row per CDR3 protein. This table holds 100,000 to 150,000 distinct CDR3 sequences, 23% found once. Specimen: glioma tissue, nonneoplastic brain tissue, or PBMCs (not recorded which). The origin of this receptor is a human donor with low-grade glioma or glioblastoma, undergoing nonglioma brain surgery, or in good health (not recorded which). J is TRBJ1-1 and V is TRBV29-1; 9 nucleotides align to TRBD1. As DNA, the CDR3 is TGCAGCGTTGTAGGACAGGGGTTTTCTGAAGCTCTCTTT. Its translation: CSVVGQGFSEALF.